This T cell receptor beta chain appears in the sequencing data of a study of CD8 T cells in Susac syndrome. The study's findings and limits: That the number of individuals in its TCR sequencing and HLA analysis was relatively small was acknowledged by the study.

Concerning this clonotype itself: Its antigen remains unidentified.

Trimming cost V 7 bases and J 9 bases, with 10 bases left between them. The CDR3 contains 11 residues. Germline V gives CDR1 MNHEY, CDR2 SVGEGT. The authors carried out high-throughput sequencing of TCR beta. They applied it to CD8+ and CD4+ T cells obtained from blood. The multiple sclerosis controls were treatment-naive patients with relapsing-remitting disease that was stable or active. The TEMRA cells underwent FACS enrichment, while the CD8+ and CD4+ T cells underwent negative isolation. Reverse transcription used about 0.45 to 1 ug RNA and random hexamers. TCRdb called the immunoSEQ multiplex PCR reads again in MiXCR, with one record for every CDR3 protein. The sample carries under 350,000 distinct CDR3 sequences, around 90% recorded once.

This receptor was identified in a human donor with multiple sclerosis. The V gene is TRBV6-2 or TRBV6-3, the J gene TRBJ2-1; no clear D. The source material was CD4+ T cells from PBMCs. The CDR3 bases are TGTGCCAGCACCCAAGGTGTTGAGCAGTTCTTC. Translation: CASTQGVEQFF.